This T cell receptor (beta chain) stems from a study of early T cells in non-severe SARS-CoV-2 infection. TCRdb re-analysed the 5' RACE reads in MiXCR, keeping a single row per CDR3 protein. The data contain fewer than 60,000 distinct CDR3 sequences, around a tenth of them singletons. The CDR3 runs 15 residues. The ends lost 4 bases at V and 1 base at J; junction bases unmatched: 6. Germline V gene data show CDR1 as MNHEY and CDR2 as SVGEGT. This clonotype has ten or more counts. The receptor's source is an adult who was a healthcare worker with PCR-confirmed SARS-CoV-2 infection or an uninfected control (not recorded which). The chain joins TRBV6-2 or TRBV6-3 to TRBJ1-1; the match to TRBD1 covers 7 bases. The sample comprised whole blood. CDR3 in DNA: TGTGCCAGCAGTTCCCCGGACAGGTGGAACACTGAAGCTTTCTTT. Translated: CASSSPDRWNTEAFF.